The 3 T cell receptor beta chains in this list originate from one sample, sequenced in a study of T cell repertoires in cytomegalovirus infection. Antigen specificity for these receptors is unknown. TCRdb independently ran MiXCR on the reads; one entry per CDR3 protein. The table has 140,000 to 150,000 distinct CDR3 sequences, 32% seen once; the top ten hold roughly 51%. This specimen consisted of CD8+ T cells from cultured PBMCs, obtained from culture after CMV antigen stimulation. Every receptor here comes from a human donor in good health (CMV status not recorded). Some clones in this sample may be carry-over from other donors' samples.

This clonotype has more than one count but fewer than ten. The chain combines TRBV13 with TRBJ2-6; D possibly matches TRBD1 or TRBD2 (6 bases each). This CDR3 comprises 18 residues. CDR1 and CDR2 (germline): PRHDT, FYEKMQ (reference sequence). Trimming left V 4 bases short and J 0 bases short, with 16 bases between. CDR3 amino acids: CASSSEGGEGSGANVLTF. The CDR3 DNA reads TGTGCCAGCAGCTCGGAGGGGGGAGAGGGCTCTGGGGCCAACGTCCTGACTTTC.

This chain uses TRBV11-1 with TRBJ2-1; 14 bases line up with TRBD2. With V trimmed by 4 bases and J by 2 bases, 4 bases remained unmatched. Germline V gene sequence: CDR1 SGHAT, CDR2 FQDESV (reference sequence). The CDR3 consists of 17 residues. Here the CDR3 reads CASSSRLAGGTYNEQFF. DNA for the CDR3: TGTGCCAGCAGCTCGCGACTAGCGGGGGGGACCTACAATGAGCAGTTCTTC.

V is TRBV27 and J is TRBJ2-2; tentatively, D is TRBD2 (5 bases). The CDR3 consists of 12 residues. Germline loops: CDR1 MNHEY, CDR2 SMNVEV (reference sequence). Trimming took off 7 bases at V and 5 bases at J, with 8 bases between the two ends. CDR3 sequence: CASKTGTGELFF. The CDR3 DNA sequence: TGTGCCAGCAAAACGGGGACCGGGGAGCTGTTTTTT.